Listed below are T cell receptor beta chains from one sample, sequenced in a study of shared clonotypes between healthy human individuals. The method was immunoSEQ multiplex PCR; TCRdb's version includes in-frame clones alone and lacks a portion of them. The repertoire consists of roughly 2,000,000 clones, with 93% occurring once and the leading ten covering around 1.7%. The sample was naive CD8+ T cells from PBMCs. These receptors were taken from a man aged 18-30 years in good health. Some clones in this sample may be carry-over from other donors' samples. Each CDR3 is given with its conserved first and last residue. The D gene is left open where the match is weak. Rows give clone size only sometimes, using once, few, many, or a class for an expanded clone.

v_call,j_call,d_call,cdr3_length,clone_size,cdr3_nt,cdr3_aa
TRBV6-5,TRBJ2-1,TRBD2,15,NA,TGTGCCAGCTCAAAATGGCTAGCGGGAGACAATGAGCAGTTCTTC,CASSKWLAGDNEQFF
TRBV5-8,TRBJ1-2,NA,14,NA,TGTGCCAGCACCCCCCGACAGCTTAACTATGGCTACACCTTC,CASTPRQLNYGYTF
TRBV4-1,TRBJ1-2,NA,14,NA,TGCGCCAGCAGCCAGATCACAGGGTCGGCGGGCTACACCTTC,CASSQITGSAGYTF
TRBV28,TRBJ2-2,NA,15,NA,TGTGCCAGCAGTTTAGGAGGGAGAAACACCGGGGAGCTGTTTTTT,CASSLGGRNTGELFF
TRBV27,TRBJ2-7,TRBD1,15,NA,TGTGCCAGCAAAAAGGGACAGGACTACTCCTACGAGCAGTACTTC,CASKKGQDYSYEQYF
TRBV13,TRBJ2-2,NA,14,NA,TGTGCCAGCAGCTTATCTAATGACACCGGGGAGCTGTTTTTT,CASSLSNDTGELFF
TRBV27,TRBJ1-1,NA,14,once,TGTGCCAGCAGTTTTCAGGGTTTAAACACTGAAGCTTTCTTT,CASSFQGLNTEAFF
TRBV30,TRBJ2-7,TRBD2,13,NA,TGTGCCTGGTGTAGCGGGAGGAGCCACGAGCAGTACTTC,CAWCSGRSHEQYF
TRBV7-8,TRBJ2-7,NA,15,NA,TGTGCCAGCAGCTTAGGGCGGGACAGAGTATACGAGCAGTACTTC,CASSLGRDRVYEQYF
TRBV13,TRBJ2-7,TRBD1,19,NA,TGTGCCAGCAGCTCAGGGTCGGGCAGGGGGCATGATGGGTCCTACGAGCAGTACTTC,CASSSGSGRGHDGSYEQYF
TRBV28,TRBJ1-4,NA,15,NA,TGTGCCAGCAGCCCCAATTGGGGGTCGAATGAAAAACTGTTTTTT,CASSPNWGSNEKLFF
TRBV19,TRBJ2-1,NA,13,NA,TGTGCCAGTAGTACCCCGCCCCCTATTGAGCAGTTCTTC,CASSTPPPIEQFF
TRBV25-1,TRBJ1-2,NA,10,NA,TGTGCCAGCAAAAATAATGGCTACACCTTC,CASKNNGYTF
TRBV7-8,TRBJ1-1,NA,15,NA,TGTGCCAGCAGCTTAGCGAGGACACAGAACACTGAAGCTTTCTTT,CASSLARTQNTEAFF
TRBV14,TRBJ2-4,NA,13,NA,TGTGCCAGCAGCCAATGGGTGAAAGGGATTCAGTACTTC,CASSQWVKGIQYF
TRBV7-9,TRBJ2-7,TRBD1,17,NA,TGTGCCAGCAGCTTAGCATCTGGCGGGACAGGGGATCCCGAGCAGTACTTC,CASSLASGGTGDPEQYF
TRBV11-2,TRBJ2-7,TRBD1,14,once,TGTGCCAGCAGCCCCCGGGACAGTAACTACGAGCAGTACTTC,CASSPRDSNYEQYF
TRBV7-6,TRBJ2-3,TRBD2,13,once,TGTGCCAGCACTAGCGGACGCACAGATACGCAGTATTTT,CASTSGRTDTQYF
TRBV9,TRBJ2-7,NA,14,NA,TGTGCCAGCAGCGGGGATTCGGCCCCCTACGAGCAGTACTTC,CASSGDSAPYEQYF